This T cell receptor beta chain was found in a study of response to subunit inactivated influenza vaccine listed by TCRdb under 2018. About the investigation overall: The study used deep quantitative T cell receptor repertoire profiling to track responses to a trivalent subunit inactivated influenza vaccine. General conclusions and limits of the study: According to the authors, only a limited number of new T cells may be recruited by each seasonal influenza vaccination.

The protocol used for the library was RT-PCR. Sequenced using an Illumina HiSeq 2500. Clones were called with MiXCR by TCRdb after fastp trimmed the public reads at Q25, and only in-frame beta chains were retained. Every distinct CDR3 protein forms one entry, paired with its most common genes and DNA. This sample is represented by roughly 620,000 distinct CDR3 sequences; about 11% of them were singletons. The ten largest make up approximately 10% of the sample. Measured from the cysteine to the phenylalanine, the CDR3 is 13 residues long. CDR3 DNA only is kept here, 39 bases in frame from base 1. The germline V gene (reference sequence) supplies CDR1 GTSNPN and CDR2 SVGIG. V loses 5 bases, J loses 4 bases, and the germline ends lie 11 bases apart. In regard to this clonotype: Its antigen remains undetermined. The record has no base qualities; no much larger clone is one base away.

This sample also belongs to another study, concerning T cells expressing NK-cell markers. Drawing on the second study: The TCR beta cDNA libraries were made using 5'RACE template switching, a step that added both a universal primer site and unique molecular identifiers. TCR beta-chain repertoires were profiled in sorted CD3+CD56+NKG2C+, CD3+CD56+NKG2C- and CD3+CD56-NKG2C+ T-cell subsets from several donors. Among the eight sequenced donors, only one was HCMV-seronegative, while the other seven were HCMV-seropositive. To restrict sorting to alphabetaTCR-expressing T cells, an anti-gammadeltaTCR antibody was added in several experiments. In about 6 donors, the dominant CD3+CD56+NKG2C+ clonotypes were found to rank among the top 10 CD8+ clonotypes and to make up roughly 1.0-7.0% of CD8+ T cells. Those dominant clonotypes were again the most abundant among CD3+CD56-NKG2C+ cells in several donors, at about 28.3-60.1%. Whether the expanded NKG2C-expressing T cell clones were specific for HCMV antigens was left unclear. All eight donors whose samples were sequenced were randomly selected healthy volunteers, three of them men and five women. To determine HCMV serostatus, a commercial ELISA kit was used to detect HCMV-specific IgG in serum. Ficoll density gradient centrifugation was used to isolate peripheral blood mononuclear cells from blood. For 5 or 6 donors, unsorted PBMC were also used to sequence bulk peripheral blood T-cell repertoires. cDNA synthesis was primed from the TCR beta constant segment, followed by two successive PCR amplification steps. Illumina HiSeq 2000/2500, MiSeq or NextSeq was used to sequence libraries as 2 x 150 bp reads. MIGEC was used to demultiplex reads and group the reads by UMI, and MiTCR was used to assemble and quantify clonotypes. To remove erroneous sequences, TCR cDNA sequences were retained only when supported by two or more reads. Downstream repertoire analysis used the tcR package, and clonotypes were matched across fractions by CDR3 nucleotide sequence plus V segment. VDJmatch was used to annotate antigen specificity against VDJdb, with one amino acid substitution allowed in CDR3.

This chain is built from TRBV30 and TRBJ2-2; TRBD1 could be the D gene, as 5 bases match. The receptor was isolated from a man aged 50-60 years who received an inactivated influenza vaccine. Donor details come from another sample of the same person, matched by shared clones. Source: PBMCs from blood, taken on the day of vaccination. The nucleotide sequence reads as follows: TGTGCCTGGGCGCCCGACAGCACCGGGGAGCTGTTTTTT. This codes for CAWAPDSTGELFF.